Below, 28 T cell receptor beta chains from the same sample are listed, as sequenced in a study of sequential checkpoint blockade in melanoma. The table came from immunoSEQ multiplex PCR; TCRdb's copy has only in-frame clones and leaves some out. This sample has about 13,000 clones, with about three quarters found just once. The treatment is: randomized to nivolumab then ipilimumab (arm A) or the reverse (arm B). Sequenced material: CD8+ T cells sorted from blood (inferred from file names), taken from a patient given nivolumab and ipilimumab in sequence. These receptors originate from a human donor with melanoma.

The V and J genes are TRBV2 and TRBJ2-7; 7 bases agree with TRBD1. The V and J ends lost 7 bases and 2 bases, in that order; junction bases with no gene match: 8. Germline V gene lookup returns CDR1 SNHLY and CDR2 FYNNEI. The length of the CDR3 is 14 residues. CDR3 nucleotides: TGTGCCAGCACTAAGGGGGCCTATGCCTACGAGCAGTACTTC. Protein sequence: CASTKGAYAYEQYF.

The chain has TRBV6-1 and TRBJ1-1; D may be TRBD1 (5 bases). Germline CDR1 reads MNHNS; CDR2 reads SASEGT. V was clipped by 8 bases and J by 4 bases, with 11 bases between them. This CDR3 spans 12 amino acids. CDR3 in DNA: TGTGCCAGCCGGACACTGGGCACTGAAGCTTTCTTT. Residues: CASRTLGTEAFF.

V gene TRBV11-2 combines with J gene TRBJ1-2, with D hard to call. This CDR3 has 13 amino acids. Between the trimmed V and J ends, which lost 5 bases and 4 bases, there was a span of 11 bases. CDR1 is SGHAT and CDR2 is FQNNGV in the germline V gene. The CDR3: CASSQEHTYGYTF. The CDR3 DNA sequence: TGTGCCAGCAGCCAAGAGCATACCTATGGCTACACCTTC.

V and J are TRBV6-6 and TRBJ2-2, with D uncertain. V gave up 8 bases and J gave up 8 bases, with 6 bases separating them. The germline V gene encodes CDR1 MNHNY and CDR2 SVGAGI (reference sequence). The CDR3 runs to 10 residues. The CDR3 DNA sequence: TGTGCCAGCTGTTTAGGGGAGCTGTTTTTT. Its protein is CASCLGELFF.

This chain links TRBV27 with TRBJ2-1; possibly TRBD2 for D (5 bases). V dropped 10 bases and J dropped 8 bases, with 15 bases sitting between them. Germline V lookup: CDR1 MNHEY, CDR2 SMNVEV (reference sequence). There are 12 residues in the CDR3. The CDR3 spells CATGGPRDEQFF. CDR3 DNA: TGTGCCACCGGAGGACCTCGGGATGAGCAGTTCTTC.

V gene TRBV7-6 combines with J gene TRBJ2-3, with TRBD2 matching 9 bases. Germline assignment: CDR1 SGHVS and CDR2 FNYEAQ. The CDR3 spans 17 residues. V dropped 2 bases and J dropped 3; count of bases not matched to a gene: 9. CDR3 in amino acids: CASSLKIAGVGTDTQYF. CDR3 DNA sequence: TGTGCCAGCAGCTTAAAGATAGCGGGAGTTGGTACAGATACGCAGTATTTT.

This clone is categorized as medium-sized. This rearrangement joins TRBV19 to TRBJ1-2; 10 bases align to TRBD1. V was clipped by 6 bases and J by 5 bases; unmatched bases: 9. CDR1 and CDR2 from the germline V gene are LNHDA and SQIVND (reference sequence). The CDR3 spans 15 residues. The CDR3 DNA sequence: TGTGCCAGTAGCCTCTTCGGACAGGGGGAATATGGCTACACCTTC. This codes for CASSLFGQGEYGYTF.

The chain combines TRBV7-9 with TRBJ2-7; 10 positions match TRBD1. V was clipped by 4 bases and J by 7 bases; unmatched bases: 10. The germline V gene encodes CDR1 SEHNR and CDR2 FQNEAQ (reference sequence). The CDR3 covers 15 residues. The CDR3 sequence: CASSSPGTGEGEQYF. In DNA form, the CDR3 reads TGTGCCAGCAGCTCACCCGGGACAGGGGAAGGAGAGCAGTACTTC.

The gene calls are TRBV4-3 and TRBJ1-1; D gene ambiguous. CDR1 is LGHNA, CDR2 YSLEER, per germline. CDR3 size: 15 residues. Trimming stripped 1 base from V and 4 bases from J, with 13 bases between. CDR3 in amino acids: CASSQAGLSSTEAFF. CDR3 bases: TGCGCCAGCAGCCAAGCAGGTTTGTCGTCCACTGAAGCTTTCTTT.

The V and J genes are TRBV29-1 and TRBJ2-5; 7 positions match TRBD1. Germline CDR1 SQVTM, CDR2 ANQGSEA. The CDR3 runs 13 residues. The junction had 3 bases not matched to a gene; V was cut back by 4 bases and J by 1 base. This CDR3 reads CSVAGQPQETQYF. The DNA of the CDR3 is TGCAGCGTTGCGGGACAGCCCCAAGAGACCCAGTACTTC.

By share, this clone counts as medium-sized. Other DNA sequences in the sample encode the same CDR3. V and J are TRBV27 and TRBJ1-2; 7 bases fit TRBD1. The junction had 2 bases not matched to a gene; V was cut back by 2 bases and J by 2 bases. The CDR3 contains 14 residues. Germline loops: CDR1 MNHEY, CDR2 SMNVEV (reference sequence). CDR3 nucleotides: TGTGCCAGCAGTTTACAGGGGGGAAACTATGGCTACACCTTC. Its translation is CASSLQGGNYGYTF.

This clone occurred a few times. The V and J genes are TRBV4-3 and TRBJ1-3; D is unresolved. Germline CDR1 is LGHNA and CDR2 is YSLEER. The V and J ends lost 0 bases and 0 bases respectively, with 12 bases between them. CDR3 size: 17 residues. DNA for the CDR3: TGCGCCAGCAGCCAAGACCGCGAGGGAGGCTCTGGAAACACCATATATTTT. Amino acid sequence: CASSQDREGGSGNTIYF.

The CDR3 sequence: CSVPGGARYGYTF. In DNA, the CDR3 is TGCAGCGTTCCAGGGGGCGCTCGATATGGCTACACCTTC. The chain combines TRBV29-1 with TRBJ1-2, with 8 bases matching TRBD1. J was trimmed by 5 bases and V by 5 bases; bases with no gene match: 7. The V gene's germline CDR1 is SQVTM and CDR2 ANQGSEA. This CDR3 comprises 13 residues.

This clone was detected a few times. The rearrangement uses TRBV4-3 and TRBJ1-1; D is perhaps TRBD1 (5 bases). The length of the CDR3 is 16 residues. Germline assignment: CDR1 LGHNA and CDR2 YSLEER. Trimming took 0 bases from V and 1 from J, leaving 12 bases between them. The CDR3 coding sequence is TGCGCCAGCAGCCAAGATAGGACGGGGGGGAACACTGAAGCTTTCTTT. This encodes CASSQDRTGGNTEAFF.

The CDR3 nucleotides are TGTGCCAGTAGTTGGCGGGGACGGTCGTACGAGCAGTACTTC. This gives the protein CASSWRGRSYEQYF. The chain is built from TRBV19 and TRBJ2-7; tentatively, D is TRBD2 (6 bases). Germline CDR1 is LNHDA and CDR2 is SQIVND (reference sequence). The V end was cut by 5 bases, the J end by 4 bases, with 15 bases between. The CDR3 spans 14 residues.

The chain employs TRBV12-1 and TRBJ2-4; the D call of TRBD2 is as the table states it, not checked on the DNA. TRBV12-1 is flagged as a pseudogene. The CDR3 loop spans 16 amino acids. CDR3 nucleotides: TGTGCCAGCAGCCCCCGCCCGGGGGGGGGCGATCACATTCAGTACTTC. Translation gives CASSPRPGGGDHIQYF.

The chain has TRBV2 and TRBJ1-2; 8 positions match TRBD1. Trimming cost V 2 bases and J 6 bases; bases outside gene matches: 2. Germline assignment: CDR1 SNHLY and CDR2 FYNNEI. This CDR3 has 13 residues. The CDR3 spells CASSEYRGDGYTF. Here the CDR3 DNA reads TGTGCCAGCAGTGAATACAGGGGGGATGGCTACACCTTC.

The genes are TRBV6-6 and TRBJ1-6, with D unclear. With 7 bases removed from V and 6 bases from J, the gap between germline ends came to 16 bases. The CDR3 consists of 15 residues. The V gene's germline CDR1 is MNHNY and CDR2 SVGAGI (reference sequence). Here the CDR3 DNA reads TGTGCCAGCACACAAGTCACAGAGCCTAATTCACCCCTCCACTTT. Its translation is CASTQVTEPNSPLHF.

The table lists this clone with a count of one. This chain uses TRBV7-9 with TRBJ2-5; 8 bases agree with TRBD1. The V and J ends lost 5 bases and 5 bases, in that order; junction bases with no gene match: 10. In germline, CDR1 is SEHNR, CDR2 FQNEAQ (reference sequence). The CDR3 is 15 amino acids. CDR3 DNA sequence: TGTGCCAGCAGCCACCCGACAGGGGTTCAGGAGACCCAGTACTTC. It yields the protein CASSHPTGVQETQYF. Using reference TRBV7-9 and TRBJ2-5 for the parts outside the CDR3, the full variable domain is DTGVSQNPRHKITKRGQNVTFRCDPISEHNRLYWYRQTLGQGPEFLTYFQNEAQLEKSRLLSDRFSAERPKGSFSTLEIQRTEQGDSAMYLCASSHPTGVQETQYFGPGTRLLVL.

This chain connects TRBV27 to TRBJ2-5; 11 bases map to TRBD2. The junction had 4 bases not matched to a gene; V was cut back by 4 bases and J by 6 bases. The CDR3 consists of 14 residues. Looked up from germline, CDR1 is MNHEY and CDR2 is SMNVEV (reference sequence). DNA for the CDR3: TGTGCCAGCAGTTCTAGCGGGAGGACTCAGACCCAGTACTTC. This translates into CASSSSGRTQTQYF.

This clone has just a few counts. V is TRBV21-1 and J is TRBJ2-3; TRBD1, the table's D call, was not compared with the DNA. TRBV21-1 counts as a pseudogene. The CDR3 extends over 15 amino acids. DNA of the CDR3: TGTGCCAGCAGCAAAGTGACAGGGGGCACAGATACGCAGTATTTT. Amino acids: CASSKVTGGTDTQYF.

V is TRBV4-3 and J is TRBJ2-7; no clear D. The CDR3 totals 12 residues. The germline CDR1 and CDR2 sequences are LGHNA and YSLEER. The V end lost 3 bases, the J end lost 6 bases, and 9 bases lay between the germline ends. For the CDR3, the DNA is TGCGCCAGCAGCCAGGCGTCGGGCGAGCAGTACTTC. This encodes CASSQASGEQYF.

This clone came up a few times. This chain links TRBV4-2 with TRBJ1-1; the D is unclear. Germline loops: CDR1 LGHNA, CDR2 YNFKEQ. V was pared by 1 base and J by 0 bases, with 12 bases between. The CDR3 loop spans 16 amino acids. CDR3 DNA: TGTGCCAGCAGCCAAGGTTATCGAGGGATGAACACTGAAGCTTTCTTT. Translation: CASSQGYRGMNTEAFF.

This clone has a handful of counts. CDR3 sequence: CASRGTGVGAGELFF. The CDR3 nucleotides read TGTGCCAGCAGGGGGACAGGGGTCGGGGCCGGGGAGCTGTTTTTT. The chain employs TRBV21-1 and TRBJ2-2; TRBD1 is the table's D call and was not checked against the DNA. TRBV21-1 is given as a pseudogene. The CDR3 has 15 residues.

The V call is TRBV5-6, the J call TRBJ2-7; no definite D call. Looked up from germline, CDR1 is SGHDT and CDR2 is YYEEEE. Trimming cost V 2 bases and J 6 bases, with 12 bases left between them. The CDR3 extends over 13 amino acids. The chain's CDR3 is CASSLQSLREQYF. CDR3 DNA sequence: TGTGCCAGCAGCTTACAGAGCCTACGCGAGCAGTACTTC.

The rearrangement links TRBV4-3 to TRBJ2-7; 10 bases line up with TRBD2. This CDR3 comprises 14 residues. The germline CDR1 and CDR2 sequences are LGHNA and YSLEER. V lost 4 bases and J lost 7; bases outside the gene matches: 7. The CDR3 sequence is CASSPTRTSGEQYF. DNA for the CDR3: TGCGCCAGCAGCCCAACGCGGACTAGCGGAGAGCAGTACTTC.

The gene calls are TRBV9 and TRBJ2-1, with 8 bases fitting TRBD1. Germline loops: CDR1 SGDLS, CDR2 YYNGEE. This CDR3 has 15 residues. The V segment lost 3 bases and the J segment 4 bases; nucleotides outside the gene matches: 6. The CDR3 DNA is TGTGCCAGCAGCGGTCGGACAGGGAATTACAATGAGCAGTTCTTC. The encoded protein is CASSGRTGNYNEQFF.

This clone was counted only a few times. The CDR3 DNA sequence: TGTGCCAGCAGCTTAGTTCCTTTTGAGCAGTACTTC. Translation gives CASSLVPFEQYF. The J gene is TRBJ2-7, the V gene TRBV7-6; D not resolved. The CDR3 covers 12 residues. Germline values: CDR1 SGHVS, CDR2 FNYEAQ. The ends were cut back, 1 base at V and 7 bases at J, with 8 bases in the middle.